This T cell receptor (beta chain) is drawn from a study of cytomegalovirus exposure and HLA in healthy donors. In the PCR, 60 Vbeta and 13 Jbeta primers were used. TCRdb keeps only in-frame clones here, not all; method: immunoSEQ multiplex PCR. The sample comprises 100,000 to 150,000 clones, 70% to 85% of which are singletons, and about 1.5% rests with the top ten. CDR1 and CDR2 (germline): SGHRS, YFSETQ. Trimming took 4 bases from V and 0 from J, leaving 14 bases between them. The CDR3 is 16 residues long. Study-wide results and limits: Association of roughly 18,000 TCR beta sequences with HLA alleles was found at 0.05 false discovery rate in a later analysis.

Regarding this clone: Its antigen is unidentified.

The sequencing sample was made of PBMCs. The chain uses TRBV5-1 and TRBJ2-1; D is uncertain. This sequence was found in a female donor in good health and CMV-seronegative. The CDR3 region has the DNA TGCGCCAGCAGCCCTTCAGCGACCAGCTCCTACAATGAGCAGTTCTTC. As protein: CASSPSATSSYNEQFF.